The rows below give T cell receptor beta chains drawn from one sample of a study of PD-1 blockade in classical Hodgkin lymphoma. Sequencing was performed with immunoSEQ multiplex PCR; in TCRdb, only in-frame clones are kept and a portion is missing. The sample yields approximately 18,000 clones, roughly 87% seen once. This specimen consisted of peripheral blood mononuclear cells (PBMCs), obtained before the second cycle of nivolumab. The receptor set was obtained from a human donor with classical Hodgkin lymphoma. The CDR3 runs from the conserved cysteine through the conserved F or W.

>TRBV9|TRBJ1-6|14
CASSVEQTNSPLHF
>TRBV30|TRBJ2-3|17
CAWSSSFGQGGTDTQYF
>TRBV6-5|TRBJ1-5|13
CASSYGEGMARHF
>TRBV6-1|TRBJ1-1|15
CASSEEAGSITEAFF
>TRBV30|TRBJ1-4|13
CAWSETGEEKLFF
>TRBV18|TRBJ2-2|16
CASSPRQGADTGELFF
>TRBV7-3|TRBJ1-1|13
CASNIQENTEAFF
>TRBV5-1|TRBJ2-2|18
CATDLSAGHYSNTGELFF
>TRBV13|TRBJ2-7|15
CASSTRTGSTDEQYF
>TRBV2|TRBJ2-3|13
CASSTGGADTQYF
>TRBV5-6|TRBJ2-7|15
CASSPPPGTAYEQYF
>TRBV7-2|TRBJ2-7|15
CASSLFTGATYEQYF
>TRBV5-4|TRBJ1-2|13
CASSLDSFYGYTF
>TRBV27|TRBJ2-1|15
CASSESGGRNNEQFF
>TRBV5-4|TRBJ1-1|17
CASSPSGTGTWNTEAFF
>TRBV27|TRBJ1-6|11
CASRGGPGLHF
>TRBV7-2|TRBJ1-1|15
CASSLLALTNTEAFF
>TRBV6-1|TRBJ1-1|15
CASSVLVGHFDGAFF
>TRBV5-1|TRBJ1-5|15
CASSSGGDGAWPQHF
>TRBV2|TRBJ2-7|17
CASSEEVAGEIPYEQYF
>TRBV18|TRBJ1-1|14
CASSPQGRGTEAFF
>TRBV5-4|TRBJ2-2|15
CASSLGGSRAGELFF
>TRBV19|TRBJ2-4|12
CASSTGENIQYF
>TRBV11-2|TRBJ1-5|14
CASSLGQTNQPQHF
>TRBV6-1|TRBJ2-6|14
CASCAFLRANVLTF
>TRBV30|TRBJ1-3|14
CAWSVLGSGNTIYF
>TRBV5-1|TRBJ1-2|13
CASSLGQESSYTF
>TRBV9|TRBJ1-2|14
CASSPGTDNYGYTF
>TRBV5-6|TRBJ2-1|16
CASSLTSGGIYNEQFF
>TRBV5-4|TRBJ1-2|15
CASSLGVQTRDGYTF
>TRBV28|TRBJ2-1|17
CASSFGQRGSSYNEQFF
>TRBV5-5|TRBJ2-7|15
CASSLSGTVTYEQYF
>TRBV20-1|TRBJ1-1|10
CRGWGTEAFF
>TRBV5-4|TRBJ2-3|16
CASSFKSGGPGDTQYF
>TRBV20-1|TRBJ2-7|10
CSASAYEQYF
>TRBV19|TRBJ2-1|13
CASTPRSTNEQFF